One TCR beta chain is described in this entry. Its recognized antigen is unknown. Per-base qualities were not stored, and no clone one base away is much larger. The CDR3 sequence holds 17 residues, the cysteine and phenylalanine included. The DNA shown is the 51-base CDR3, in frame from base 1. For CDR1 and CDR2, the germline V gene lists SGDLS and YYNGEE. The junction shows trimming of 4 bases on V and 1 base on J, plus 20 bases between the germline ends. This record comes from a study of blood T cell repertoires in COVID-19 (dated by TCRdb to 2018 to 2020). With regard to the full study: Samples from collaborators originated in the United States, Italy and Spain and spanned both the acute and convalescent phases of COVID-19. Samples were obtained from the ongoing ImmuneRACE study (first 160 participants) and from 1,000 to 1,500 subjects provided by 6 global collaborators. A freely available public database, intended as a resource for researchers studying the immune response to SARS-CoV-2, is where the repertoires were released. The sample metadata nearly always contained a de-identified subject ID, COVID-19 status, age in years and sex. The material from the prospective study consisted of cDNA or gDNA derived from T cells, B-cell-depleted T cells, or PBMCs. Deeply sampled blood TCRbeta repertoires from subjects exposed to, actively infected with, or recovered from COVID-19 were included in the dataset. Where available, HLA class I and class II types were obtained from metadata supplied by the sample provider rather than from assay-based typing. What the study reported, not specific to this receptor: The amount of clinical and demographic metadata varied by source and participant and was provided uncurated.

TCRbeta CDR3 regions were amplified from genomic DNA by means of the immunoSEQ Assay, a bias-controlled multiplex PCR. Under the source paper's analysis protocol: Within the assay, amplification of reference gene primers was used to estimate how many nucleated cells each sample contained. To quantify the absolute abundance of each unique TCRbeta CDR3 rearrangement, sequence reads were collapsed and filtered. Productive Simpson clonality was computed per sample as the square root of Simpson's diversity index over productive rearrangements. TCRdb limited this immuneACCESS table to in-frame rearrangements with V and J called. A share of clones is missing; checked studies link under half to unresolved V genes, and the rest is unexplained. The D gene and trimming were derived from the DNA, and the V and J assignments and clone size from that table. The sample contains approximately 35,000 clones, 65% to 90% of them found a single time. In total, the top ten clones hold 5.5% to 8.5% of the sample.

The collaborating institutions used their own protocols to collect whole blood in K2EDTA tubes. For TCRbeta analysis, collaborator samples were shipped as frozen whole blood, as isolated PBMCs, or as DNA extracted from either sample type. This TCR was sampled from a man in his fifties or sixties with active COVID-19. This chain is built from TRBV9 and TRBJ2-5; the best D guess is TRBD2, with 8 bases matching. Source material: peripheral blood. The nucleotide sequence is TGTGCCAGCAGCCTCGAGGGGGCGGGAGGCTTCCAAGAGACCCAGTACTTC. The encoded protein is CASSLEGAGGFQETQYF.